One sample yielded the 21 T cell receptor beta chains listed below, sequenced in a study of T cell responses to AZD1222 COVID-19 vaccine. Only in-frame clones appear in the TCRdb table, and some are missing; sequencing was by immunoSEQ multiplex PCR. The profile shows some 98,000 clones, roughly 90% of them singletons. The sample here was peripheral blood, taken 28 days after the second AZD1222 dose. Receptors were obtained from an adult who received the AZD1222 COVID-19 vaccine.

This clone was seen only once. V is TRBV5-8 and J is TRBJ1-6; D gene ambiguous. CDR1 SGHTS and CDR2 YDEGEE come from the germline V gene. The CDR3 length is 16 residues. V was cut by 5 bases and J by 1 base, with 13 bases left in between. The CDR3 DNA sequence: TGTGCCAGCAGACGTATCAGCAGTTCCTATAATTCACCCCTCCACTTT. Its translation: CASRRISSSYNSPLHF.

The chain joins TRBV12-5 to TRBJ1-2, with unresolved D. The V end lost 6 bases, the J end lost 8 bases, and 22 bases lay between the germline ends. This CDR3 contains 15 residues. CDR1 and CDR2 from the germline V gene are LGHNT and FRNRAP. The CDR3 nucleotides read TGTGCTAGTGGCCTCACAGACATACCGGGTCAAGGCTACACCTTC. Protein product: CASGLTDIPGQGYTF. The full variable domain, its missing parts supplied by reference TRBV12-5 and TRBJ1-2, is DARVTQTPRHKVTEMGQEVTMRCQPILGHNTVFWYRQTMMQGLELLAYFRNRAPLDDSGMPKDRFSAEMPDATLATLKIQPSEPRDSAVYFCASGLTDIPGQGYTFGSGTRLTVV.

The chain is built from TRBV27 and TRBJ1-2; D ambiguous. Germline CDR1 reads MNHEY; CDR2 reads SMNVEV (reference sequence). V was clipped by 0 bases and J by 7 bases, with 15 bases between them. CDR3 size: 15 residues. The DNA for the CDR3 is TGTGCCAGCAGTTTATCCGGACCCGAGGCAGGTGGCTACACCTTC. This sequence encodes CASSLSGPEAGGYTF.

J is TRBJ2-7 and V is TRBV28; the match to TRBD2 covers 10 bases. V dropped 1 base and J dropped 6; count of bases not matched to a gene: 9. CDR1 is MDHEN, CDR2 SYDVKM, per germline. CDR3 size: 16 residues. CDR3 bases: TGTGCCAGCAGTTTATATCCTAGCGGGAGACTAAGCGAGCAGTACTTC. Translation gives CASSLYPSGRLSEQYF. Full variable domain (missing parts from reference TRBV28 and TRBJ2-7): DVKVTQSSRYLVKRTGEKVFLECVQDMDHENMFWYRQDPGLGLRLIYFSYDVKMKEKGDIPEGYSVSREKKERFSLILESASTNQTSMYLCASSLYPSGRLSEQYFGPGTRLTVT.

This chain links TRBV27 with TRBJ1-1, with TRBD1 matching over 7 bases. Germline assignment: CDR1 MNHEY and CDR2 SMNVEV (reference sequence). With 5 bases clipped from V and 1 base from J, the junction kept 10 bases outside the gene matches. The CDR3 is 16 amino acids. Here the CDR3 reads CASSTPTGSKNTEAFF. The CDR3 nucleotides read TGTGCCAGCAGTACCCCGACAGGGAGCAAGAACACTGAAGCTTTCTTT.

CDR3 sequence: CASSQGTLRGGIGQFF. As DNA, the CDR3 is TGTGCCAGCAGCCAAGGGACTCTTCGTGGGGGTATCGGGCAGTTCTTC. The gene calls are TRBV4-2 and TRBJ2-1; D may be TRBD1 or TRBD2 (5 bases each). Germline-derived CDR1 and CDR2 are LGHNA and YNFKEQ. The CDR3 has 16 amino acids. Trimming took 1 base from V and 12 from J, leaving 22 bases between them.

The chain carries TRBV6-1 and TRBJ2-1; no clear D. Per the germline V gene, CDR1 is MNHNS and CDR2 is SASEGT. The CDR3 length is 11 residues. V was cut by 3 bases and J by 8 bases, with 5 bases left in between. The CDR3 bases are TGTGCCAGCAGTGACAACCATGAGCAGTTCTTC. Protein product: CASSDNHEQFF.

This clone has just one count. CDR3 DNA: TGTGCCAGTATCCCAGGGGAGGGAATGCTGTTCGGAAACACCATATATTTT. It is translated as CASIPGEGMLFGNTIYF. The gene calls are TRBV19 and TRBJ1-3; the D gene is possibly TRBD1 (6 bases). Germline values: CDR1 LNHDA, CDR2 SQIVND (reference sequence). The CDR3 consists of 17 residues. Trimming left V 7 bases short and J 4 bases short, with 23 bases between.

V gene TRBV28 combines with J gene TRBJ2-7; D gene ambiguous. Trimming shortened V by 8 bases and J by 3 bases, and 14 bases separated the two germline ends. This CDR3 is built from 13 residues. From germline, CDR1 is MDHEN and CDR2 SYDVKM. The CDR3: CASEDPNYYEQYF. The CDR3 DNA is TGTGCCAGCGAGGACCCAAATTACTACGAGCAGTACTTC.

The rearrangement uses TRBV7-6 and TRBJ1-2, with D perhaps TRBD1 (5 bases). V was shortened by 5 bases and J by 1 base, with 17 bases between the two germline ends. Looked up from germline, CDR1 is SGHVS and CDR2 is FNYEAQ. The CDR3 has 16 residues. The CDR3 bases are TGTGCCAGCAGCCCCCTAGGGGAAAACTTTAACTATGGCTACACCTTC. Encoded protein: CASSPLGENFNYGYTF.

The chain is built from TRBV5-1 and TRBJ2-1; a weak D match, TRBD2 (5 bases). Germline CDR1 SGHRS, CDR2 YFSETQ. The ends were cut back, 5 bases at V and 3 bases at J, with 15 bases in the middle. The CDR3 is made up of 15 amino acids. The CDR3 here is CASRATPGDYNEQFF. CDR3 DNA: TGCGCCAGCAGGGCGACCCCCGGGGACTACAATGAGCAGTTCTTC.

This clone was found once. This chain links TRBV5-1 with TRBJ1-1, with TRBD1 identical over 8 bases. V gave up 4 bases and J gave up 3 bases; unmatched junction bases: 5. Germline CDR1 reads SGHRS; CDR2 reads YFSETQ. The CDR3 has 14 residues. CDR3 DNA sequence: TGCGCCAGCAGCCAGGGGGCGCGGGACACTGAAGCTTTCTTT. Translated, it gives CASSQGARDTEAFF.

This clone came up once. This chain joins TRBV6-5 and TRBJ2-1; TRBD1 matches at 10 bases. The CDR3 contains 14 residues. V lost 9 bases to trimming and J lost 9 bases; unmatched junction nucleotides: 11. The germline V gene has CDR1 MNHEY and CDR2 SVGAGI. In DNA form, the CDR3 reads TGTGCCAGTAGCCGGGACAGGGGTCTCAGTGAGCAGTTCTTC. This sequence encodes CASSRDRGLSEQFF.

The genes are TRBV4-2 and TRBJ2-3; 9 nucleotides match TRBD2. CDR3 length equals 15 residues. V dropped 2 bases and J dropped 1; count of bases not matched to a gene: 1. Germline CDR1 reads LGHNA; CDR2 reads YNFKEQ. The DNA of the CDR3 is TGTGCCAGCAGCCAAATAGCGGGAGGCACAGATACGCAGTATTTT. Translated, it gives CASSQIAGGTDTQYF.

The chain joins TRBV20-1 to TRBJ2-5; 8 bases match TRBD2. The germline V gene encodes CDR1 DFQATT and CDR2 SNEGSKA (reference sequence). This CDR3 is built from 15 residues. Trimming cost V 3 bases and J 1 base; bases outside gene matches: 7. The DNA of the CDR3 is TGCAGTGCTAGTGATCCAGCGGGAGTCCAAGAGACCCAGTACTTC. Protein: CSASDPAGVQETQYF.

This rearrangement joins TRBV18 to TRBJ2-1; perhaps TRBD2 as D (6 bases). Deletions cut 1 base from V and 5 bases from J, with 6 bases between. The CDR3 spans 13 residues. Germline values: CDR1 KGHSH, CDR2 LQKENI. In nucleotides, the CDR3 is TGTGCCAGCTCACCACGCGGGGACAATGAGCAGTTCTTC. Protein product: CASSPRGDNEQFF.

The chain uses TRBV12-3 or TRBV12-4 and TRBJ2-7; no clear D gene. The CDR3 length is 12 residues. Trimming took off 2 bases at V and 7 bases at J, with 9 bases between the two ends. CDR3 protein: CASSLSLGEQYF. CDR3 in DNA: TGTGCCAGCAGTTTAAGTTTGGGGGAGCAGTACTTC.

The chain couples TRBV3-1 (or the pseudogene TRBV3-2) to TRBJ1-4; a weak D match, TRBD1 (5 bases). Germline values: CDR1 LGHDT, CDR2 YNNKEL (reference sequence). This CDR3 has 14 amino acids. Trimming pared 8 bases from V and 6 bases from J, leaving 16 bases between. The CDR3, as DNA: TGTGCCAGCGCCCGGAAGGGGTCCGATGAAAAACTGTTTTTT. Amino acid sequence: CASARKGSDEKLFF.

The table lists this clone with a count of one. The chain links TRBV18 to TRBJ1-4; tentative D call: TRBD1 (6 bases). The CDR3 is 15 residues long. Germline CDR1 and CDR2: KGHSH and LQKENI. The germline V and J ends were trimmed by 3 bases and 8 bases, with 16 bases remaining between them. CDR3 nucleotides: TGTGCCAGCTCACCCTCCGGGGGGCAGGGAGAAAAACTGTTTTTT. Its protein product is CASSPSGGQGEKLFF.

This chain links TRBV28 with TRBJ1-4, with 7 bases lining up with TRBD1. The germline V gene encodes CDR1 MDHEN and CDR2 SYDVKM. The CDR3 is 15 residues long. The trim removed 4 bases at V and 3 bases at J, leaving 5 bases unmatched. The CDR3 region is CASSSPQGANEKLFF. The CDR3 bases are TGTGCCAGCAGTTCCCCGCAGGGGGCTAATGAAAAACTGTTTTTT.

V gene TRBV7-2 combines with J gene TRBJ2-3; 14 positions match TRBD2. Germline CDR1 SGHTA, CDR2 FQGNSA. This CDR3 has 16 amino acids. After removal of 4 bases from V and 4 bases from J, the junction contained 4 bases not matched to a gene. The CDR3 is CASSSGLAGGADTQYF. The CDR3 region has the DNA TGTGCCAGCAGCTCAGGACTAGCGGGAGGTGCAGATACGCAGTATTTT.